This is a list of T cell receptor beta chains from one sample in a study of blood T cell repertoires in COVID-19. Repertoires were generated with immunoSEQ multiplex PCR, while TCRdb's copy carries only in-frame clones and drops some. The sample lists more than 250,000 clones, about 91% occurring once. The sample consisted of peripheral blood. The receptors stem from a woman aged 25 to 39 with COVID-19, enrolled during active disease. Each CDR3 is given with its conserved first and last residue. Fields, in order: V gene, J gene, CDR3 length, CDR3 protein.

V: TRBV11-3
J: TRBJ2-7
length: 13
CDR3: CASSSSTRGRQYF

V: TRBV6-6
J: TRBJ2-2
length: 15
CDR3: CASSYPGGPTGELFF

V: TRBV5-1
J: TRBJ2-1
length: 16
CDR3: CASSLASGIRGNEQFF

V: TRBV3-1/TRBV3-2
J: TRBJ1-2
length: 13
CDR3: CASSREGGDGYTF

V: TRBV2
J: TRBJ2-1
length: 12
CDR3: CATDKRTRGQFF

V: TRBV11-3
J: TRBJ1-4
length: 12
CDR3: CASSLTGEKLFF

V: TRBV19
J: TRBJ1-1
length: 15
CDR3: CASSIYQGMNTEAFF

V: TRBV6-6
J: TRBJ1-3
length: 13
CDR3: CASIRGAGNTIYF

V: TRBV11-3
J: TRBJ1-1
length: 15
CDR3: CASSRNFGGNTEAFF

V: TRBV5-6
J: TRBJ1-6
length: 15
CDR3: CASSLDRDRDRALHF

V: TRBV14
J: TRBJ1-1
length: 15
CDR3: CASSQGLARGPEAFF

V: TRBV28
J: TRBJ1-6
length: 15
CDR3: CASSFSGGYNSPLHF

V: TRBV2
J: TRBJ2-7
length: 15
CDR3: CASSEALRVVYEQYF

V: TRBV3-1/TRBV3-2
J: TRBJ1-2
length: 14
CDR3: CASTNRGANYGYTF

V: TRBV28
J: TRBJ2-5
length: 13
CDR3: CASSSRLVETQYF

V: TRBV19
J: TRBJ2-2
length: 14
CDR3: CASSIGGLSGELFF

V: TRBV19
J: TRBJ1-5
length: 13
CDR3: CASSQGGSQPQHF

V: TRBV5-4
J: TRBJ1-5
length: 14
CDR3: CASSLRGSNQPQHF

V: TRBV24-1
J: TRBJ1-4
length: 15
CDR3: CATSDPGQGDEKLFF

V: TRBV4-2
J: TRBJ2-7
length: 16
CDR3: CASSPGGTGVIYEQYF

V: TRBV10-3
J: TRBJ1-2
length: 16
CDR3: CAISEGGGEGDYGYTF

V: TRBV6-6
J: TRBJ2-5
length: 13
CDR3: CASSYGVQETQYF

V: TRBV19
J: TRBJ1-5
length: 11
CDR3: CASSAGGPQHF

V: TRBV6-4
J: TRBJ1-1
length: 14
CDR3: CASSERQYRTEAFF

V: TRBV6-6
J: TRBJ1-5
length: 16
CDR3: CASSYPGRGGYQPQHF

V: TRBV10-2
J: TRBJ1-1
length: 14
CDR3: CASSESRKNTEAFF

V: TRBV5-1
J: TRBJ2-5
length: 14
CDR3: CASSLGTAGETQYF

V: TRBV30
J: TRBJ1-1
length: 13
CDR3: CAWSVLGGTEAFF

V: TRBV3-1/TRBV3-2
J: TRBJ2-4
length: 14
CDR3: CASSRDRVIGIQYF

V: TRBV3-1/TRBV3-2
J: TRBJ1-1
length: 13
CDR3: CASSQDRGTKAFF

V: TRBV5-4
J: TRBJ2-2
length: 16
CDR3: CASSPQTVRGTGELFF

V: TRBV6-5
J: TRBJ1-2
length: 13
CDR3: CATASDRGYGYTF

V: TRBV5-6
J: TRBJ1-5
length: 14
CDR3: CASSLRAHGQPQHF

V: TRBV7-3
J: TRBJ2-2
length: 13
CDR3: CASSLSPTGELFF

V: TRBV24-1
J: TRBJ2-7
length: 13
CDR3: CATSDPSSYEQYF

V: TRBV7-4
J: TRBJ1-5
length: 18
CDR3: CASSLAGGRTGANQPQHF

V: TRBV2
J: TRBJ1-4
length: 13
CDR3: CASSETAWEKLFF